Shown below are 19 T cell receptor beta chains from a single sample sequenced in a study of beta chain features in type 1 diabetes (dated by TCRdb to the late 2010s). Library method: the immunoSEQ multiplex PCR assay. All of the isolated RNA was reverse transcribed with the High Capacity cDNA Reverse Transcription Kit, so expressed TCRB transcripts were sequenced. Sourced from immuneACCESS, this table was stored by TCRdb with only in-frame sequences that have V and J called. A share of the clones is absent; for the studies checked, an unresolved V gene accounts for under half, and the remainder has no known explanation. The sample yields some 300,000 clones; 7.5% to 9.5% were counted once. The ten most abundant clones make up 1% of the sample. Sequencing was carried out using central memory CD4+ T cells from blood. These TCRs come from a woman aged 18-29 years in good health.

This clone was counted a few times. In nucleotides, the CDR3 is TGTGCCAGTAGTATCCTCCGGCAGGGGACCTACGAGCAGTACTTC. It yields the protein CASSILRQGTYEQYF. The genes are TRBV19 and TRBJ2-7, with D perhaps matching TRBD1 (6 bases). CDR1 LNHDA and CDR2 SQIVND come from the germline V gene (reference sequence). The CDR3 length is 15 residues. Trimming took 3 bases from V and 2 from J, leaving 14 bases between them.

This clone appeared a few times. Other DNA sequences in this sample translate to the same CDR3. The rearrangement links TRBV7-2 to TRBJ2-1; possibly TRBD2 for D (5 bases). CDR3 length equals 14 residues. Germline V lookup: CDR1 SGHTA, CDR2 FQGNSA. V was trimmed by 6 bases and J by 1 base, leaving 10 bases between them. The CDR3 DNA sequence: TGTGCCAGCAGACGAGGAGGTTCCTACAATGAGCAGTTCTTC. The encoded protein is CASRRGGSYNEQFF.

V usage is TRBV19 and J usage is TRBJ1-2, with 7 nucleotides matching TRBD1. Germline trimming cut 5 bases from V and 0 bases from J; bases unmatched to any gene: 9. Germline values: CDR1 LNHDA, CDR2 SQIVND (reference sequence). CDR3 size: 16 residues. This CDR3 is CASSRRTGTANYGYTF. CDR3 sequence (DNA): TGTGCCAGTAGTCGTCGCACGGGGACAGCTAACTATGGCTACACCTTC.

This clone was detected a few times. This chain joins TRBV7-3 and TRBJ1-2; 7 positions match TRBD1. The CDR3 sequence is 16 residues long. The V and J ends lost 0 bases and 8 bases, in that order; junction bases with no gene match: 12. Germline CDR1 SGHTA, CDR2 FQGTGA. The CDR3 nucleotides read TGTGCCAGCAGCTTAACGAACACAGGGGATACGATCGGCTACACCTTC. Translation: CASSLTNTGDTIGYTF.

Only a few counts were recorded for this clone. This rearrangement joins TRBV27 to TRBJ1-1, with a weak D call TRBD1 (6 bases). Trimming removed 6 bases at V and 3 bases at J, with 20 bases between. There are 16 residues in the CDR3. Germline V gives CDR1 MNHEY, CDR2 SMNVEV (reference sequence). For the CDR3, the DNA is TGTGCCAGCAGCAAGCCAGGGGTCCAAGGGGACACTGAAGCTTTCTTT. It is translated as CASSKPGVQGDTEAFF.

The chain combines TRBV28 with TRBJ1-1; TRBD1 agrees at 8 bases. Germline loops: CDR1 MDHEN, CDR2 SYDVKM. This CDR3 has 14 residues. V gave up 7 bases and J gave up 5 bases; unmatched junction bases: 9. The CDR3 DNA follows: TGTGCCAGCATCCGAACAGGGGGGAGGACTGAAGCTTTCTTT. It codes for CASIRTGGRTEAFF.

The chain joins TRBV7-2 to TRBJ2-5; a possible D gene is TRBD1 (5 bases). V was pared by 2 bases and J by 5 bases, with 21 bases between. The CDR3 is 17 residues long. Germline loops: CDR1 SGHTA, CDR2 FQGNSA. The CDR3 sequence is CASSLSRGSGWGETQYF. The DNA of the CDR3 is TGTGCCAGCAGCTTAAGTCGCGGATCAGGATGGGGCGAGACCCAGTACTTC.

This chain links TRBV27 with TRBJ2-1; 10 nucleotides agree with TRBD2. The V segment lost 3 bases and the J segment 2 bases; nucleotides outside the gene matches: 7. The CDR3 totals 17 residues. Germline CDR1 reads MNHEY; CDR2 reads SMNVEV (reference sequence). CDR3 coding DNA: TGTGCCAGCAGTTTCTCCGGGACTAGCGACACCTACAATGAGCAGTTCTTC. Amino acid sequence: CASSFSGTSDTYNEQFF.

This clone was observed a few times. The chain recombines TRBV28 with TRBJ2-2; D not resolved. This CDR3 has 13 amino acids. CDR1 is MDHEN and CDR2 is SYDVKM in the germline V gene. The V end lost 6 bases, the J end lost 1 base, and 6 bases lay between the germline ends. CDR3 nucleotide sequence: TGTGCCAGCAGGTCAGAGAACACCGGGGAGCTGTTTTTT. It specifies CASRSENTGELFF.

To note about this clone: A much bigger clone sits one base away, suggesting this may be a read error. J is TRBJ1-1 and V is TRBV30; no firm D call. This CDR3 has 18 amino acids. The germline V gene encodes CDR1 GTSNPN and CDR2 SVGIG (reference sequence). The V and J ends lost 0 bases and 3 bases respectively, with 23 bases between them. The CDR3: CAWSVWEGGIFGDTEAFF. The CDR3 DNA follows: TGTGCCTGGAGTGTTTGGGAGGGAGGGATTTTCGGGGACACTGAAGCTTTCTTT.

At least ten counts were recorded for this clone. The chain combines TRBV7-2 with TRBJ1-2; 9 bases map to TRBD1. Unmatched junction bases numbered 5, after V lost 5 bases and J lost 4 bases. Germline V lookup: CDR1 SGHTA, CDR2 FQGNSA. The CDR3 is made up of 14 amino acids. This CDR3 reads CASSRTGVAYGYTF. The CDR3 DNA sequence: TGTGCCAGCAGCAGGACAGGGGTCGCCTATGGCTACACCTTC.

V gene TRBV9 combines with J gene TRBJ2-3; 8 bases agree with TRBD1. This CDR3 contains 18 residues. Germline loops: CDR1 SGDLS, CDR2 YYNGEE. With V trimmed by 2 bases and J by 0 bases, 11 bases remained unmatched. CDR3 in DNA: TGTGCCAGCAGCGTCGGGACAGGATTTGGGAAGAGCACAGATACGCAGTATTTT. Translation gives CASSVGTGFGKSTDTQYF.

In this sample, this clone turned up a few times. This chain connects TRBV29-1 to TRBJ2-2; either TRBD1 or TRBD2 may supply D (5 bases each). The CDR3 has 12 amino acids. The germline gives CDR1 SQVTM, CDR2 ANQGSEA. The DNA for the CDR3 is TGCCTAGCAAGGGTCCAGGGCGGGGAGCTGTTTTTT. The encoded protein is CLARVQGGELFF.

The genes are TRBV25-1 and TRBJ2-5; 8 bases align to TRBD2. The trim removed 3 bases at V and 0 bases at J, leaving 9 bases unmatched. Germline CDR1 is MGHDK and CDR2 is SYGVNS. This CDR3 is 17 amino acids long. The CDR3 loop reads CASSDGARGGHQETQYF. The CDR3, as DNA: TGTGCCAGCAGTGACGGGGCCCGGGGGGGGCACCAAGAGACCCAGTACTTC.

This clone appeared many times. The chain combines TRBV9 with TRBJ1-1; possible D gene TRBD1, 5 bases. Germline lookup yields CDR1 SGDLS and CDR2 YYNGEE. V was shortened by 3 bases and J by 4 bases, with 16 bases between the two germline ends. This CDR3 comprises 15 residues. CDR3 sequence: CASSAYSLDSTEAFF. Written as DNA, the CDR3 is TGTGCCAGCAGCGCATACTCTCTAGACAGCACTGAAGCTTTCTTT.

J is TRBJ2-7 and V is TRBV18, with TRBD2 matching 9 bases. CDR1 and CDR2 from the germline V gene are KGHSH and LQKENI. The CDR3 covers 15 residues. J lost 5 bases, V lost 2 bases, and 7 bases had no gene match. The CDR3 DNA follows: TGTGCCAGCTCACCAATCGGCGGGAGGGCCCACGAGCAGTACTTC. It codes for CASSPIGGRAHEQYF. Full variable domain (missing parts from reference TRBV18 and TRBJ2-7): NAGVMQNPRHLVRRRGQEARLRCSPMKGHSHVYWYRQLPEEGLKFMVYLQKENIIDESGMPKERFSAEFPKEGPSILRIQQVVRGDSAAYFCASSPIGGRAHEQYFGPGTRLTVT.

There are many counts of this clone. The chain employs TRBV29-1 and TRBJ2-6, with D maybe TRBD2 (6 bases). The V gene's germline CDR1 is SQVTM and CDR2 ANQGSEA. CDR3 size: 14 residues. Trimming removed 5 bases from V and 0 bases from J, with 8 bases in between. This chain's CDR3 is CSVFGGSGANVLTF. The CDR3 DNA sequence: TGCAGCGTTTTCGGGGGCTCTGGGGCCAACGTCCTGACTTTC.

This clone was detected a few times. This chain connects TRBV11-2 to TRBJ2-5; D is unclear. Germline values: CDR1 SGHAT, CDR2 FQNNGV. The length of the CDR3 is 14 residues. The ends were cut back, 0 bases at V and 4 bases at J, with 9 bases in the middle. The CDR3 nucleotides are TGTGCCAGCAGCTTAGATTACGCAATAGAGACCCAGTACTTC. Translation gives CASSLDYAIETQYF.

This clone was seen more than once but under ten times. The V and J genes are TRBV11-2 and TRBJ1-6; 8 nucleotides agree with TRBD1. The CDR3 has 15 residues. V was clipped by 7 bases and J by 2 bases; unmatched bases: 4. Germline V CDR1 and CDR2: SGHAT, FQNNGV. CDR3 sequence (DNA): TGTGCCAGCACCGCAGGGGGCACCTATAATTCACCCCTCCACTTT. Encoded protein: CASTAGGTYNSPLHF. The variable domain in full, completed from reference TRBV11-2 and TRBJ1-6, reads EAGVAQSPRYKIIEKRQSVAFWCNPISGHATLYWYQQILGQGPKLLIQFQNNGVVDDSQLPKDRFSAERLKGVDSTLKIQPAKLEDSAVYLCASTAGGTYNSPLHFGNGTRLTVT.